This T cell receptor beta chain was documented in a study of blood T cells in healthy people across ages. Each sample gave at least 7 million isolated PBMCs. With each sample, at least 5 micrograms of total RNA were extracted. Findings of the study overall: In these data, TCR beta diversity tracked strongly with naive T cell percentage.

This clonotype was observed a few times. Its antigen is as yet unknown. This CDR3 spans 17 amino acids. Per the germline V gene, CDR1 is SEHNR and CDR2 is FQNEAQ (reference sequence). The ends were cut back, 5 bases at V and 0 bases at J, with 17 bases in the middle. Using a J-beta primer mix together with a sample-barcoded 5' primer, a second PCR was run for roughly 6 to 11 cycles. Samples each returned at least 2.5 million CDR3-containing paired-end reads. Via MiXCR, TCRdb re-called the 5' RACE reads, giving one row per CDR3 protein. The table has some 1 million distinct CDR3 sequences, less than 50% seen once; the top ten hold under 20%.

This chain links TRBV7-9 with TRBJ2-4; a possible D gene is TRBD2 (5 bases). This receptor was taken from a woman aged 55-69 years in good health. Sequencing was carried out using blood. DNA of the CDR3: TGTGCCAGCAGCCGCCCCGAGGGTCCTGTAGCCAAAAACATTCAGTACTTC. Protein product: CASSRPEGPVAKNIQYF.